These T cell receptor beta chains were read from a single sample in a study of control samples from healthy donors and cancer patients. Profiling relied on immunoSEQ multiplex PCR, and the TCRdb table lists in-frame clones only, not all of them. In total, the table holds about 190,000 clones. The sample was blood. The receptors were gathered from a young woman in good health. Each CDR3 is given with its conserved first and last residue. Each record gives: V gene, D gene, J gene, CDR3 protein, CDR3 DNA. A D gene is named only where the DNA matches it firmly.

v_call: TRBV28
d_call: TRBD1
j_call: TRBJ2-1
cdr3_aa: CASRLGTGAYNEQFF
cdr3_nt: TGTGCCAGCAGATTGGGGACAGGGGCCTACAATGAGCAGTTCTTC

v_call: TRBV23-1
d_call: NA
j_call: TRBJ1-4
cdr3_aa: CASLGGYEKLFF
cdr3_nt: TGCGCCAGCCTGGGGGGGTATGAAAAACTGTTTTTT

v_call: TRBV18
d_call: NA
j_call: TRBJ1-3
cdr3_aa: CASSPPGMTGNTIYF
cdr3_nt: TGTGCCAGCTCACCACCAGGGATGACTGGAAACACCATATATTTT

v_call: TRBV12-3/TRBV12-4
d_call: NA
j_call: TRBJ1-2
cdr3_aa: CASSLQGGYTF
cdr3_nt: TGTGCCAGCAGTTTACAGGGCGGCTACACCTTC

v_call: TRBV5-1
d_call: NA
j_call: TRBJ1-1
cdr3_aa: CASSLAGGFTEAFF
cdr3_nt: TGCGCCAGCAGCTTGGCGGGGGGTTTCACTGAAGCTTTCTTT

v_call: TRBV6-5
d_call: TRBD2
j_call: TRBJ2-3
cdr3_aa: CASSYSWRGGRHTQYF
cdr3_nt: TGTGCCAGCAGTTACTCTTGGCGGGGGGGCCGCCATACGCAGTATTTT

v_call: TRBV6-2/TRBV6-3
d_call: NA
j_call: TRBJ1-5
cdr3_aa: CASSPTGRGDQPQHF
cdr3_nt: TGTGCCAGCAGTCCCACAGGGCGCGGAGATCAGCCCCAGCATTTT

v_call: TRBV28
d_call: NA
j_call: TRBJ2-3
cdr3_aa: CASSPAGLSTDTQYF
cdr3_nt: TGTGCCAGCAGCCCAGCGGGCCTTTCCACAGATACGCAGTATTTT

v_call: TRBV6-5
d_call: NA
j_call: TRBJ2-7
cdr3_aa: CASSYGQRSSYEQYF
cdr3_nt: TGTGCCAGCAGTTACGGACAACGGAGCTCCTACGAGCAGTACTTC

v_call: TRBV6-5
d_call: TRBD1
j_call: TRBJ2-1
cdr3_aa: CASSTTGAVRGFF
cdr3_nt: TGTGCCAGCAGCACCACAGGGGCCGTACGTGGGTTCTTC

v_call: TRBV27
d_call: TRBD1
j_call: TRBJ2-7
cdr3_aa: CASPRDRPPYEQYF
cdr3_nt: TGTGCCAGCCCTCGGGACAGGCCCCCCTACGAGCAGTACTTC

v_call: TRBV19
d_call: NA
j_call: TRBJ1-1
cdr3_aa: CASSIGSANTEAFF
cdr3_nt: TGTGCCAGTAGTATAGGGTCGGCGAACACTGAAGCTTTCTTT

v_call: TRBV7-2
d_call: TRBD1
j_call: TRBJ1-2
cdr3_aa: CASSYRGAYGYTF
cdr3_nt: TGTGCCAGCAGCTACAGGGGCGCCTATGGCTACACCTTC

v_call: TRBV6-2/TRBV6-3
d_call: NA
j_call: TRBJ2-2
cdr3_aa: CASSFGAGELFF
cdr3_nt: TGTGCCAGCAGTTTTGGGGCCGGGGAGCTGTTTTTT

v_call: TRBV28
d_call: NA
j_call: TRBJ1-5
cdr3_aa: CASTVSGRPQHF
cdr3_nt: TGTGCCAGCACCGTGAGCGGGCGGCCCCAGCATTTT

v_call: TRBV24-1
d_call: NA
j_call: TRBJ2-5
cdr3_aa: CATSDSGIKETQYF
cdr3_nt: TGTGCCACCAGTGATTCCGGGATAAAAGAGACCCAGTACTTC

v_call: TRBV28
d_call: NA
j_call: TRBJ2-7
cdr3_aa: CASSLDSPYEQYF
cdr3_nt: TGTGCCAGCAGTTTAGACAGCCCCTACGAGCAGTACTTC

v_call: TRBV14
d_call: TRBD1
j_call: TRBJ1-2
cdr3_aa: CASSQDAAGLTGGGSGYTF
cdr3_nt: TGTGCCAGCAGCCAAGATGCGGCGGGACTAACAGGGGGCGGGAGTGGCTACACCTTC

v_call: TRBV5-5
d_call: TRBD1
j_call: TRBJ1-3
cdr3_aa: CASSTAGTGKRGNTIYF
cdr3_nt: TGTGCCAGCAGCACCGCCGGGACAGGGAAACGTGGAAACACCATATATTTT

v_call: TRBV2
d_call: TRBD1
j_call: TRBJ1-5
cdr3_aa: CASNRGYNQPQHF
cdr3_nt: TGTGCCAGCAACAGGGGCTACAATCAGCCCCAGCATTTT

v_call: TRBV5-1
d_call: TRBD1
j_call: TRBJ2-7
cdr3_aa: CASQGQGTYEQYF
cdr3_nt: TGCGCCAGCCAAGGACAGGGGACCTACGAGCAGTACTTC

v_call: TRBV5-6
d_call: NA
j_call: TRBJ2-7
cdr3_aa: CASSLDRREQYF
cdr3_nt: TGTGCCAGCAGCTTAGACAGGAGGGAGCAGTACTTC

v_call: TRBV5-5
d_call: NA
j_call: TRBJ2-7
cdr3_aa: CASSFAGGAYEQYF
cdr3_nt: TGTGCCAGCAGCTTCGCGGGCGGAGCCTACGAGCAGTACTTC

v_call: TRBV25-1
d_call: NA
j_call: TRBJ1-1
cdr3_aa: CASSESSEAFF
cdr3_nt: TGTGCCAGCAGTGAATCCTCTGAAGCTTTCTTT

v_call: TRBV28
d_call: NA
j_call: TRBJ1-2
cdr3_aa: CASTASGGADGYTF
cdr3_nt: TGTGCCAGCACCGCCTCGGGGGGCGCAGATGGCTACACCTTC

v_call: TRBV28
d_call: TRBD1
j_call: TRBJ1-2
cdr3_aa: CASRVAGTGGAYGYTF
cdr3_nt: TGTGCCAGCAGGGTTGCCGGGACAGGGGGCGCATATGGCTACACCTTC

v_call: TRBV29-1
d_call: NA
j_call: TRBJ1-4
cdr3_aa: CSAGGAGSEKLFF
cdr3_nt: TGCAGCGCTGGGGGGGCAGGAAGCGAAAAACTGTTTTTT

v_call: TRBV27
d_call: NA
j_call: TRBJ1-1
cdr3_aa: CASSTLQGKAEAFF
cdr3_nt: TGTGCCAGCAGTACTTTACAGGGAAAGGCTGAAGCTTTCTTT

v_call: TRBV5-1
d_call: NA
j_call: TRBJ2-2
cdr3_aa: CASSPGAFANTGELFF
cdr3_nt: TGCGCCAGCAGTCCGGGGGCGTTCGCGAACACCGGGGAGCTGTTTTTT

v_call: TRBV7-6
d_call: NA
j_call: TRBJ2-6
cdr3_aa: CASSDGHSGANVLTF
cdr3_nt: TGTGCCAGCAGCGATGGACACTCTGGGGCCAACGTCCTGACTTTC

v_call: TRBV5-6
d_call: NA
j_call: TRBJ1-1
cdr3_aa: CASSLKTYRIEAFF
cdr3_nt: TGTGCCAGCAGCTTGAAGACTTATCGTATTGAAGCTTTCTTT

v_call: TRBV13
d_call: NA
j_call: TRBJ1-4
cdr3_aa: CASSQQGKKLFF
cdr3_nt: TGTGCCAGCAGCCAACAGGGAAAAAAACTGTTTTTT

v_call: TRBV7-9
d_call: NA
j_call: TRBJ1-2
cdr3_aa: CASSLGGTYGYTF
cdr3_nt: TGTGCCAGCAGCTTAGGGGGTACCTATGGCTACACCTTC

v_call: TRBV30
d_call: NA
j_call: TRBJ1-2
cdr3_aa: CAWRHQVNYGYTF
cdr3_nt: TGTGCCTGGAGGCACCAGGTTAACTATGGCTACACCTTC

v_call: TRBV5-6
d_call: TRBD2
j_call: TRBJ2-3
cdr3_aa: CASSPGLAFTDTQYF
cdr3_nt: TGTGCCAGCAGCCCGGGACTAGCTTTCACAGATACGCAGTATTTT

v_call: TRBV4-1
d_call: NA
j_call: TRBJ1-1
cdr3_aa: CASSSVGTEAFF
cdr3_nt: TGCGCCAGCAGCTCCGTAGGCACTGAAGCTTTCTTT

v_call: TRBV27
d_call: NA
j_call: TRBJ2-5
cdr3_aa: CASSPAGYRGRTQYF
cdr3_nt: TGTGCCAGCAGTCCAGCGGGATACAGGGGCCGGACCCAGTACTTC

v_call: TRBV5-1
d_call: TRBD2
j_call: TRBJ2-5
cdr3_aa: CASSLAPAGGQETQYF
cdr3_nt: TGCGCCAGCAGCTTGGCCCCAGCGGGGGGCCAAGAGACCCAGTACTTC

v_call: TRBV11-2
d_call: TRBD1
j_call: TRBJ1-1
cdr3_aa: CASSYRDRGWNTEAFF
cdr3_nt: TGTGCCAGCAGCTACCGGGACAGGGGGTGGAACACTGAAGCTTTCTTT

v_call: TRBV28
d_call: NA
j_call: TRBJ1-6
cdr3_aa: CASSFYVLEFGNSPLHF
cdr3_nt: TGTGCCAGCAGTTTTTACGTCCTCGAATTCGGTAATTCACCCCTCCACTTT

v_call: TRBV5-1
d_call: NA
j_call: TRBJ2-5
cdr3_aa: CASRSQGYQETQYF
cdr3_nt: TGCGCCAGCAGGTCACAGGGATACCAAGAGACCCAGTACTTC

v_call: TRBV19
d_call: NA
j_call: TRBJ1-6
cdr3_aa: CASSPLKDRNNSPLHF
cdr3_nt: TGTGCCAGTAGCCCACTCAAAGACAGGAATAATTCACCCCTCCACTTT

v_call: TRBV28
d_call: TRBD1
j_call: TRBJ1-5
cdr3_aa: CASSFKSGTTGLKNQPQHF
cdr3_nt: TGTGCCAGCAGTTTCAAATCCGGTACGACAGGGTTGAAGAATCAGCCCCAGCATTTT

v_call: TRBV18
d_call: NA
j_call: TRBJ1-1
cdr3_aa: CASSPDRHEAFF
cdr3_nt: TGTGCCAGCTCACCTGACAGGCATGAAGCTTTCTTT